The 29 T cell receptor beta chains below all came from one sample that was sequenced in a study of T cell repertoires in cytomegalovirus infection. Which antigens these TCRs recognize remains unknown. One entry per CDR3 protein, called by TCRdb with MiXCR from the reads. The data hold about 20,000 distinct CDR3 sequences, with approximately 39% observed a single time. The sample consisted of CD8+ T cells from cultured PBMCs, taken from culture after CMV antigen stimulation. The source is a human donor in good health (CMV status not recorded). Some clones in this sample may be carry-over from other donors' samples.

This rearrangement joins TRBV20-1 to TRBJ1-6; D is ambiguous. The CDR3 totals 15 residues. Trimming left V 2 bases short and J 1 base short, with 9 bases between. The V gene's germline CDR1 is DFQATT and CDR2 SNEGSKA (reference sequence). CDR3 in amino acids: CSARKGGSYNSPLHF. The CDR3, as DNA: TGCAGTGCTAGAAAGGGTGGGTCCTATAATTCACCCCTCCACTTT.

The chain is built from TRBV7-2 and TRBJ2-1; D is possibly TRBD1 or TRBD2 (7 bases each). The CDR3 contains 20 residues. Germline CDR1 and CDR2: SGHTA and FQGNSA. Deletions cut 5 bases from V and 8 bases from J, with 34 bases between. The CDR3 coding sequence is TGTGCCAGCAGCCCCAGAGCGGGACAGAATCAGGGGCGGGGTTTGTATGAGCAGTTCTTC. Protein sequence: CASSPRAGQNQGRGLYEQFF.

This clonotype came up a few times. The gene calls are TRBV7-2 and TRBJ2-5, with D possibly matching TRBD1 (6 bases). There are 15 residues in the CDR3. V lost 3 bases to trimming and J lost 5 bases, with 16 bases between them. Germline V gene lookup returns CDR1 SGHTA and CDR2 FQGNSA. For the CDR3, the DNA is TGTGCCAGCAGCTTCGGGCTGGGGGCGTTTGAGACCCAGTACTTC. As protein: CASSFGLGAFETQYF.

This chain joins TRBV4-3 and TRBJ1-5, with 7 bases matching TRBD1. This CDR3 region has 16 residues. Trimming took 0 bases from V and 3 from J; bases not matched to a gene: 5. Germline V lookup: CDR1 LGHNA, CDR2 YSLEER. DNA for the CDR3: TGCGCCAGCAGCCAAGATAGGACAGGACACAATCAGCCCCAGCATTTT. Residues: CASSQDRTGHNQPQHF.

This chain joins TRBV5-6 and TRBJ1-4; 8 nucleotides match TRBD1. Per germline, CDR1 SGHDT and CDR2 YYEEEE. The CDR3 consists of 17 residues. Trimming removed 4 bases from V and 7 bases from J; junction bases left unmatched: 15. The CDR3: CASSRQGTRIGSEKLFF. The CDR3 nucleotides read TGTGCCAGCAGCCGACAGGGGACCCGCATCGGGAGTGAAAAACTGTTTTTT.

The V and J genes are TRBV7-8 and TRBJ2-7; D gene ambiguous. CDR3 length equals 16 residues. V lost 3 bases, J lost 0 bases, and 15 bases lay in between. CDR1 is SGHVS, CDR2 FQNEAQ, per germline. As DNA, the CDR3 is TGTGCCAGCAGCTTCCTGGAACTTCTGAGCTCCTACGAGCAGTACTTC. Protein sequence: CASSFLELLSSYEQYF.

A few counts support this clonotype. The rearrangement uses TRBV5-4 and TRBJ1-6, with 7 bases lining up with TRBD1. The CDR3 loop spans 14 amino acids. V gave up 5 bases and J gave up 5 bases; unmatched junction bases: 4. The germline V gene encodes CDR1 SGHNT and CDR2 YYREEE (reference sequence). The CDR3 reads CASRTGTDNSPLHF. CDR3 DNA sequence: TGTGCCAGCAGGACCGGGACAGATAATTCACCCCTCCACTTT.

The V call is TRBV20-1, the J call TRBJ1-5; TRBD1 matches 12 bases. The germline V gene encodes CDR1 DFQATT and CDR2 SNEGSKA (reference sequence). The CDR3 contains 15 residues. With V trimmed by 6 bases and J by 4 bases, 7 bases remained unmatched. CDR3 in DNA: TGCAGTGCGGGGGGACAGGGGGCAAGTAATCAGCCCCAGCATTTT. Its protein product is CSAGGQGASNQPQHF.

The chain is built from TRBV7-6 and TRBJ2-7; D is uncertain. V lost 1 base to trimming and J lost 0 bases, with 7 bases between them. The CDR3 has 14 amino acids. Per the germline V gene, CDR1 is SGHVS and CDR2 is FNYEAQ. The CDR3 nucleotides read TGTGCCAGCAGCTTAGTAGGCTCCTCCTACGAGCAGTACTTC. Residues: CASSLVGSSYEQYF.

This clonotype was seen a few times. V and J are TRBV20-1 and TRBJ2-5, with TRBD2 identical over 8 bases. Germline values: CDR1 DFQATT, CDR2 SNEGSKA (reference sequence). J lost 2 bases, V lost 0 bases, and 8 bases had no gene match. CDR3 size: 16 residues. The CDR3 DNA is TGCAGTGCTAGAGACGTTGAGACTAGCGAGCAAGAGACCCAGTACTTC. Translating gives CSARDVETSEQETQYF.

The chain combines TRBV7-6 with TRBJ2-1; 8 bases align to TRBD1. This CDR3 has 15 residues. Per germline, CDR1 SGHVS and CDR2 FNYEAQ. V shed 3 bases, J shed 3 bases, and the junction held 4 bases outside the gene matches. CDR3: CASSFRQGFYNEQFF. DNA for the CDR3: TGTGCCAGCAGCTTTAGACAGGGGTTCTACAATGAGCAGTTCTTC.

In its sample, this clonotype was seen many times. The rearrangement joins TRBV7-9 to TRBJ1-1, with 7 bases matching TRBD1. CDR3 length: 16 residues. The germline CDR1 and CDR2 sequences are SEHNR and FQNEAQ (reference sequence). Trimming removed 2 bases from V and 4 bases from J; junction bases left unmatched: 10. CDR3 sequence reads: CASSLPQGVGGTEAFF. CDR3 sequence (DNA): TGTGCCAGCAGCTTACCTCAGGGGGTTGGGGGCACTGAAGCTTTCTTT.

This clonotype was counted many times. The chain employs TRBV7-2 and TRBJ2-7; D may be TRBD1 or TRBD2 (5 bases each). The CDR3 extends over 18 amino acids. The germline V gene encodes CDR1 SGHTA and CDR2 FQGNSA. V was pared by 2 bases and J by 0 bases, with 20 bases between. The CDR3 coding sequence is TGTGCCAGCAGCTTACCCACCGGCAGGGAGCGGTCCTCCTACGAGCAGTACTTC. Translated: CASSLPTGRERSSYEQYF. The whole variable domain, remainder taken from reference TRBV7-2 and TRBJ2-7, is GAGVSQSPSNKVTEKGKDVELRCDPISGHTALYWYRQSLGQGLEFLIYFQGNSAPDKSGLPSDRFSAERTGGSVSTLTIQRTQQEDSAVYLCASSLPTGRERSSYEQYFGPGTRLTVT.

This clonotype was recorded many times. V is TRBV3-1 and J is TRBJ2-1; a possible D gene is TRBD1 (6 bases). Between the trimmed V and J ends, which lost 0 bases and 1 base, there was a span of 10 bases. The germline gives CDR1 LGHDT, CDR2 YNNKEL (reference sequence). The CDR3 is made up of 16 amino acids. The CDR3 region is CASSQDLDRSYNEQFF. The CDR3 region has the DNA TGTGCCAGCAGCCAAGACTTAGACAGGTCCTACAATGAGCAGTTCTTC.

The chain links TRBV7-2 to TRBJ2-7; 8 bases are shared with TRBD1. Germline V gives CDR1 SGHTA, CDR2 FQGNSA. This CDR3 has 16 amino acids. Trimming took 4 bases from V and 2 from J; bases not matched to a gene: 10. DNA for the CDR3: TGTGCCAGCAGCTACTACCGGGACAGGATTACCTACGAGCAGTACTTC. Amino acids: CASSYYRDRITYEQYF.

Only a few counts were recorded for this clonotype. The rearrangement joins TRBV6-5 to TRBJ2-3; D unresolved. There are 14 residues in the CDR3. V lost 5 bases and J lost 0, with 9 bases in between. The germline CDR1 and CDR2 sequences are MNHEY and SVGAGI. The CDR3 here is CASSPPTSTDTQYF. As DNA, the CDR3 is TGTGCCAGCAGTCCGCCGACTAGCACAGATACGCAGTATTTT.

This clonotype showed up many times. The V call is TRBV7-8, the J call TRBJ2-2, with D possibly matching TRBD1 (5 bases). Per germline, CDR1 SGHVS and CDR2 FQNEAQ. The CDR3 runs to 15 residues. Trimming shortened V by 8 bases and J by 4 bases, and 17 bases separated the two germline ends. CDR3 in DNA: TGTGCCAGCCGGACGGACCTAGGGGTCACCGGGGAGCTGTTTTTT. Translating it yields CASRTDLGVTGELFF.

This rearrangement joins TRBV4-1 to TRBJ2-2; 9 nucleotides line up with TRBD1. The length of the CDR3 is 16 residues. Losses at the gene ends were 3 bases for V and 6 bases for J; bases not matched to a gene: 8. The germline CDR1 and CDR2 sequences are MGHRA and YSYEKL. Here the CDR3 reads CASSHPGQGGSGELFF. The DNA for the CDR3 is TGCGCCAGCAGCCACCCGGGACAGGGCGGTTCCGGGGAGCTGTTTTTT.

The V gene is TRBV11-3, the J gene TRBJ2-3, with TRBD1 identical over 7 bases. The V and J ends lost 6 bases and 6 bases, in that order; junction bases with no gene match: 6. The CDR3 contains 13 residues. Looked up from germline, CDR1 is SGHNT and CDR2 is YENEEA. The CDR3 is CASRQGTSDTQYF. Here the CDR3 DNA reads TGTGCCAGCAGACAGGGGACGAGTGATACGCAGTATTTT.

The chain joins TRBV2 to TRBJ2-7; D remains unclear. V was clipped by 6 bases and J by 6 bases, with 9 bases between them. Germline CDR1 and CDR2: SNHLY and FYNNEI. The CDR3 totals 11 residues. In DNA form, the CDR3 reads TGTGCCAGCAGCGTGATTCGCGAGCAGTACTTC. Translation gives CASSVIREQYF.

The chain uses TRBV11-2 and TRBJ2-3, with D possibly being TRBD1 or TRBD2 (5 bases each). The V gene lost 3 bases and the J gene lost 4 bases, with 26 bases spanning the gap. Per the germline V gene, CDR1 is SGHAT and CDR2 is FQNNGV. The CDR3 has 19 residues. The CDR3 DNA sequence: TGTGCCAGCAGCTTTCCGCGAGGGGTGGACCCCAATCCCGCAGATACGCAGTATTTT. Protein: CASSFPRGVDPNPADTQYF.

This clonotype was found many times. The chain employs TRBV7-8 and TRBJ2-1; 9 bases align to TRBD2. The CDR3 sequence is 17 residues long. V was pared by 0 bases and J by 3 bases, with 6 bases of the junction left unmatched. Germline V gives CDR1 SGHVS, CDR2 FQNEAQ. The CDR3 DNA reads TGTGCCAGCAGCTTAGCAGGAGGGACTAGCATCTACAATGAGCAGTTCTTC. This sequence encodes CASSLAGGTSIYNEQFF.

J is TRBJ2-7 and V is TRBV5-6; the D gene is possibly TRBD1 (6 bases). The CDR3 is 13 residues long. The ends were cut back, 4 bases at V and 1 base at J, with 9 bases in the middle. Germline V gene sequence: CDR1 SGHDT, CDR2 YYEEEE. The CDR3 DNA follows: TGTGCCAGCAGCGTAGGACAGTCCTACGAGCAGTACTTC. Encoded protein: CASSVGQSYEQYF. Supplemented by reference TRBV5-6 and TRBJ2-7, the full variable domain reads DAGVTQSPTHLIKTRGQQVTLRCSPKSGHDTVSWYQQALGQGPQFIFQYYEEEERQRGNFPDRFSGHQFPNYSSELNVNALLLGDSALYLCASSVGQSYEQYFGPGTRLTVT.

This rearrangement joins TRBV12-3 or TRBV12-4 to TRBJ2-3; a possible D gene is TRBD1 (6 bases). The CDR3 spans 12 residues. The V end lost 11 bases, the J end lost 6 bases, and 15 bases lay between the germline ends. As DNA, the CDR3 is TGTGCCCAAAACAGGGTTGCCGATACGCAGTATTTT. As protein: CAQNRVADTQYF.

The rearrangement uses TRBV13 and TRBJ2-7; TRBD1 agrees at 10 bases. The CDR3 extends over 16 amino acids. The J segment lost 2 bases and the V segment lost 0 bases, leaving 4 bases of the junction unmatched. Germline CDR1 is PRHDT and CDR2 is FYEKMQ (reference sequence). The CDR3 protein is CASSLGGQGVPYEQYF. The CDR3 nucleotides are TGTGCCAGCAGCTTAGGAGGACAGGGGGTACCCTACGAGCAGTACTTC.

This clonotype was detected only a few times. For the CDR3, the DNA is TGTGCCAGCAGTGAGGAGCAGAGCACAGATACGCAGTATTTT. Protein: CASSEEQSTDTQYF. V and J are TRBV25-1 and TRBJ2-3; no reliable D call. V was clipped by 3 bases and J by 0 bases, with 7 bases between them. From germline, CDR1 is MGHDK and CDR2 SYGVNS. This CDR3 contains 14 residues.

This rearrangement joins TRBV9 to TRBJ2-7; possible D gene TRBD2, 5 bases. V dropped 0 bases and J dropped 7 bases, with 8 bases sitting between them. CDR3 size: 12 residues. Germline values: CDR1 SGDLS, CDR2 YYNGEE. The CDR3 spells CASSVGTGEQYF. CDR3 nucleotide sequence: TGTGCCAGCAGCGTAGGCACGGGGGAGCAGTACTTC.

With regard to this clonotype: This sequence may be a read error, since a much larger clone differs from it by one base. CDR3 loop: CASSFAAASSCEQYF. As DNA, the CDR3 is TGTGCCAGCAGTTTTGCAGCGGCAAGCTCCTGCGAGCAGTACTTC. The gene calls are TRBV5-8 and TRBJ2-7, with D possibly being TRBD2 (5 bases). The CDR3 spans 15 residues. Germline lookup yields CDR1 SGHTS and CDR2 YDEGEE.

The chain recombines TRBV7-2 with TRBJ1-4; D call uncertain. There are 12 residues in the CDR3. Germline V gives CDR1 SGHTA, CDR2 FQGNSA. V was clipped by 4 bases and J by 4 bases, with 4 bases between them. CDR3: CASSWSNEKLFF. Here the CDR3 DNA reads TGTGCCAGCAGCTGGAGTAATGAAAAACTGTTTTTT.